Reported below is one T cell receptor beta chain. The source of the sample is a study of blood T cell repertoires in COVID-19. Study details: Samples taken during acute and convalescent COVID-19 were collected in the United States, Italy and Spain.

Per the germline V gene, CDR1 is SGHDT and CDR2 is YYEEEE. Trimming left V 4 bases short and J 3 bases short, with 17 bases between. The CDR3 consists of 16 residues. Per the authors' pipeline: How many nucleated cells were present was estimated from reference gene primer amplification. TCRdb's table, derived via immunoSEQ multiplex PCR, lists solely in-frame clones and lacks some. Clone size and V and J calls were adopted from that table, with D and trimming inferred from the DNA. The table has tens of thousands of clones, about 83% seen once. This receptor was taken from a woman older than 75 with acute or convalescent COVID-19. The chain has TRBV5-6 and TRBJ1-5, with D perhaps matching TRBD1 (5 bases). Sequencing was performed on peripheral blood. The CDR3 sequence: CASSLRRGSINQPQHF. In nucleotides, the CDR3 is TGTGCCAGCAGCCTACGCCGGGGGTCGATCAATCAGCCCCAGCATTTT.